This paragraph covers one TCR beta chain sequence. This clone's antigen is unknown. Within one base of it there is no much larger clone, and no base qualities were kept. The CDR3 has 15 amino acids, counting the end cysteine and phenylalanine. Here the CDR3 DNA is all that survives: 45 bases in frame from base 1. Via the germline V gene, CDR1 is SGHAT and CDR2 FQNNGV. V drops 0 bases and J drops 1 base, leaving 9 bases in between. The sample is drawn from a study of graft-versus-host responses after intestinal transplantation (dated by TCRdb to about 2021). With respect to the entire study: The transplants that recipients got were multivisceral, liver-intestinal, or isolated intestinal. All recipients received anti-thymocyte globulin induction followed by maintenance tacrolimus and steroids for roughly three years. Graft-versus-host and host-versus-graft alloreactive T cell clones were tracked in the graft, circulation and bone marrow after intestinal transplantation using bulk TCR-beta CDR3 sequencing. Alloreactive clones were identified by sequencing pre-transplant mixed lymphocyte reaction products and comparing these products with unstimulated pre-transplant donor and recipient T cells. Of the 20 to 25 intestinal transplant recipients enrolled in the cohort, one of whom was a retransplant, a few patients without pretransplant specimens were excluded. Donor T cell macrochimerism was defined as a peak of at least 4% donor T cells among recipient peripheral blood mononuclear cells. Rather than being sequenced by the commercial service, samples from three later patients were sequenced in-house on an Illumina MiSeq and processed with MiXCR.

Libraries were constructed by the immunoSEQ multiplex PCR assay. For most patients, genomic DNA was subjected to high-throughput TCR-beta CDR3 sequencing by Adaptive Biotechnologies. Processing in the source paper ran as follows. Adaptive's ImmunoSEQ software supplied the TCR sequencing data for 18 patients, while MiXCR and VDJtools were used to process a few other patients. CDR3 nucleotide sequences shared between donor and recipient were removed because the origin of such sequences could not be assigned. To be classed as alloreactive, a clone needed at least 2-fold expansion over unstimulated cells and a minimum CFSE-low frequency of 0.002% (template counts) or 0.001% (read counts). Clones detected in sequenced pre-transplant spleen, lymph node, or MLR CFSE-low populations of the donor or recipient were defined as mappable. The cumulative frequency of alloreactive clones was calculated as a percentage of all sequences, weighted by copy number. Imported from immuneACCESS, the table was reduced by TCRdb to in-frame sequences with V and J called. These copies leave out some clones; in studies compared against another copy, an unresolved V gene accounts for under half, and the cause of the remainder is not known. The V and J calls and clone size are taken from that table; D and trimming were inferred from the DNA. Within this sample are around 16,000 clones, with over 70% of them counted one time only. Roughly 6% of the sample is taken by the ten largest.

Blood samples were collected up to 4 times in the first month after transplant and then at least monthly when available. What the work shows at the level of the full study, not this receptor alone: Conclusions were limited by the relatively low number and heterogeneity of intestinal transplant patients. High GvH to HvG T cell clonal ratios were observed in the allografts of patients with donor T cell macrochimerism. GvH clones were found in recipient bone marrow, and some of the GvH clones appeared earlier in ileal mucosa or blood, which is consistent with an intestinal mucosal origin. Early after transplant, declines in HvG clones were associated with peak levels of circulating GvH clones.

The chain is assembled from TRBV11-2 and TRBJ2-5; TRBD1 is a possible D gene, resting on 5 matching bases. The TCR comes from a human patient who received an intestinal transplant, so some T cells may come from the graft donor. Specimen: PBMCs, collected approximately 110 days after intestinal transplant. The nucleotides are TGTGCCAGCAGCTTAGATCCAGGGATCCAAGAGACCCAGTACTTC. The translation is CASSLDPGIQETQYF.